The rows below give T cell receptor beta chains drawn from one sample of a study of response to subunit inactivated influenza vaccine. Each CDR3 protein gets one entry after TCRdb re-called the RT-PCR reads with MiXCR. The profile covers 450,000 to 600,000 distinct CDR3 sequences, with approximately 15% appearing a single time and around 3% taken by the ten largest. Material: CD4+ T cells sorted from PBMCs, obtained around 25 months after vaccination. The receptors here all came from a man aged 50-75 years who received an inactivated influenza vaccine. The CDR3 runs from the conserved cysteine through the conserved F or W. The D gene is left open where the match is weak. Not every row has a clone size; where given, it reads once, few, many or a size class.

TRBJ2-1 | TRBV19 | TRBD2 | . | CASRLAEQYNEQFF | TGTGCCAGCAGACTAGCGGAACAATACAATGAGCAGTTCTTC
TRBJ2-1 | TRBV20-1 | TRBD1 | few | CSARGTQTGEQFF | TGCAGTGCCAGGGGGACGCAGACGGGTGAGCAGTTCTTC
TRBJ2-5 | TRBV28 | TRBD2 | few | CASSSTGTRKETQYF | TGTGCCAGCAGTTCAACCGGGACTAGGAAAGAGACCCAGTACTTC
TRBJ2-1 | TRBV15 | TRBD1 | . | CATSRVSPGQGFYNEQFF | TGTGCCACCAGCAGAGTTTCTCCGGGACAGGGTTTTTACAATGAGCAGTTCTTC
TRBJ1-2 | TRBV9 | . | . | CASSAPDRDYGYTF | TGTGCCAGCAGCGCACCAGACAGAGACTATGGCTACACCTTC
TRBJ2-5 | TRBV25-1 | . | . | CASSEPSTGWSQYF | TGTGCCAGCAGTGAGCCGTCGACTGGCTGGTCCCAGTACTTC
TRBJ2-1 | TRBV4-3 | TRBD1 | . | CASSRGQGAYNEQFF | TGCGCCAGCAGCCGTGGACAGGGGGCTTATAATGAGCAGTTCTTC
TRBJ2-1 | TRBV20-1 | . | . | CSAEQQVNEQFF | TGCAGTGCCGAACAACAGGTCAATGAGCAGTTCTTC
TRBJ2-5 | TRBV9 | . | once | CASSSRLGGFGTQYF | TGTGCCAGCAGCTCCCGTCTAGGCGGGTTCGGGACCCAGTACTTC
TRBJ2-1 | TRBV5-5 | TRBD1 | . | CASSRGQVYNEQFF | TGTGCCAGCAGCCGGGGACAGGTCTACAATGAGCAGTTCTTC
TRBJ1-6 | TRBV28 | . | many | CASKDGSNSYNSPLHF | TGTGCCAGCAAGGATGGTTCGAACTCCTATAATTCACCCCTCCACTTT
TRBJ2-7 | TRBV2 | . | . | CASRSTYEQYF | TGTGCCAGCAGGAGCACCTACGAGCAGTACTTC
TRBJ2-5 | TRBV6-2/TRBV6-3 | . | . | CASSYLGLTQETQYF | TGTGCCAGCAGTTACCTAGGACTCACCCAAGAGACCCAGTACTTC
TRBJ2-1 | TRBV5-6 | TRBD1 | . | CASSFLGQVVYNEQFF | TGTGCCAGCAGCTTCCTGGGACAGGTGGTATACAATGAGCAGTTCTTC
TRBJ2-3 | TRBV4-3 | . | few | CASSQDTMVSTDTQYF | TGCGCCAGCAGCCAAGACACAATGGTTAGCACAGATACGCAGTATTTT
TRBJ2-7 | TRBV6-8 | TRBD2 | . | CASSERRLAPKVCCEQYF | TGTGCCAGCAGTGAAAGGAGACTAGCCCCTAAGGTTTGCTGCGAGCAGTACTTC
TRBJ2-6 | TRBV15 | . | . | CATSRLTLDLFASGANVLTF | TGTGCCACCAGCAGACTAACACTTGACCTCTTTGCGTCTGGGGCCAACGTCCTGACTTTC